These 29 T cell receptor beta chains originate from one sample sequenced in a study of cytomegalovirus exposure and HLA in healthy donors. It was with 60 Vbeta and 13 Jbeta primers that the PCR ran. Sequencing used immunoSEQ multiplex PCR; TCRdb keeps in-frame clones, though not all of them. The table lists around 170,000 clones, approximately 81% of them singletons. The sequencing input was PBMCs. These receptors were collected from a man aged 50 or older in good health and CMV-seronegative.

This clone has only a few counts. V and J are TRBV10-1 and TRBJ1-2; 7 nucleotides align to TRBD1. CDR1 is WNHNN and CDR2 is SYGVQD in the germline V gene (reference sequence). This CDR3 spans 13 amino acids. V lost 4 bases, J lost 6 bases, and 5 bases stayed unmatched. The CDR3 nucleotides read TGCGCCAGCAGTGGAGACAGGGAACATGGCTACACCTTC. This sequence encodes CASSGDREHGYTF.

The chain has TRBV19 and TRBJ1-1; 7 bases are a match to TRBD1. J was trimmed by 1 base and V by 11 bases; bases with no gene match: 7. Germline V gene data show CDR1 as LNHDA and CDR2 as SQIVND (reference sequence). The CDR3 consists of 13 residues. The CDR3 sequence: CASLDRRNTEAFF. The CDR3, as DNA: TGTGCCTCCCTGGACAGGCGGAACACTGAAGCTTTCTTT.

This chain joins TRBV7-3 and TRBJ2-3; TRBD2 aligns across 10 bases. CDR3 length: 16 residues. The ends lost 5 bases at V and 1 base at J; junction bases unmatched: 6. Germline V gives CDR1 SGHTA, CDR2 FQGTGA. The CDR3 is CASSQTGTSGTDTQYF. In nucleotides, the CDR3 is TGTGCCAGCAGCCAAACCGGGACTAGCGGCACAGATACGCAGTATTTT.

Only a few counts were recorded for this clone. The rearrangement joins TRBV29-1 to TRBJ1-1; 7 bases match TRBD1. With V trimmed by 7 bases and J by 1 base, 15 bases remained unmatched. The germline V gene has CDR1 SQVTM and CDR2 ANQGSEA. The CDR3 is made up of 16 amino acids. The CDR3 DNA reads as TGCAGCGCCGCGAGGGGGCGCGGTTCGGGGAACACTGAAGCTTTCTTT. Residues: CSAARGRGSGNTEAFF.

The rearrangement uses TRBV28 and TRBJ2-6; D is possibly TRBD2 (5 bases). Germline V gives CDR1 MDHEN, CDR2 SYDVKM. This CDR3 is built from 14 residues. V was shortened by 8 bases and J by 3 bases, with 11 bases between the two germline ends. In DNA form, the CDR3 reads TGTGCCAGCGGACTTGTAAGTGGGGCCAACGTCCTGACTTTC. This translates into CASGLVSGANVLTF.

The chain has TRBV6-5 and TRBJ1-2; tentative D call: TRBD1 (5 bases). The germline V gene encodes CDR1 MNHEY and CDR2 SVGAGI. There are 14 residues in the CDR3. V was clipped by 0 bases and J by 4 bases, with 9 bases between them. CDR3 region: CASSYSGGPYGYTF. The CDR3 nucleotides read TGTGCCAGCAGTTACTCGGGGGGTCCCTATGGCTACACCTTC.

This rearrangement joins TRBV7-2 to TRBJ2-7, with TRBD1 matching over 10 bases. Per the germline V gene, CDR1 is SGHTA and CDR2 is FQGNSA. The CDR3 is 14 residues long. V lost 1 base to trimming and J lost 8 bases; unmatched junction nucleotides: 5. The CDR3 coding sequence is TGTGCCAGCAGCTTAGGGGGACAGGGGTTAAAGCAGTACTTC. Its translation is CASSLGGQGLKQYF.

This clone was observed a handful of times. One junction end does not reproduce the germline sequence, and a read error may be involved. CDR3 residues: CSSSLMATEAFF. The CDR3 nucleotides read TGTTCCAGCAGCTTAATGGCCACTGAAGCTTTCTTT. This chain uses TRBV7-9 with TRBJ1-1; D unclear. From germline, CDR1 is SEHNR and CDR2 FQNEAQ (reference sequence). This CDR3 contains 12 residues.

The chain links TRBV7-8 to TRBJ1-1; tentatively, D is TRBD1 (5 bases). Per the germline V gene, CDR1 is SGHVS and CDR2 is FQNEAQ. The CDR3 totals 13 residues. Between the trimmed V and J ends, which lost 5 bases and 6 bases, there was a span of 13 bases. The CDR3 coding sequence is TGTGCCAGCAGCCCCCAGGGTTTCGCTGAAGCTTTCTTT. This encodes CASSPQGFAEAFF.

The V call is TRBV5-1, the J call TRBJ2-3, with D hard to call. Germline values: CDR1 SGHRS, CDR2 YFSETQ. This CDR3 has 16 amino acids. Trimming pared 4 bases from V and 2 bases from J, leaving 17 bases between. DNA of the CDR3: TGCGCCAGCAGCCCTCATAGGAGAATACACACAGATACGCAGTATTTT. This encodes CASSPHRRIHTDTQYF.

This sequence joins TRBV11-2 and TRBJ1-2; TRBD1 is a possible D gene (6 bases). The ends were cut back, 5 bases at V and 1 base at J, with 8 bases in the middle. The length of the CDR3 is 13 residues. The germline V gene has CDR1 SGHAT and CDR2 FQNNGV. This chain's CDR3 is CASSQGFNYGYTF. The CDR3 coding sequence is TGTGCCAGCAGCCAGGGGTTTAACTATGGCTACACCTTC.

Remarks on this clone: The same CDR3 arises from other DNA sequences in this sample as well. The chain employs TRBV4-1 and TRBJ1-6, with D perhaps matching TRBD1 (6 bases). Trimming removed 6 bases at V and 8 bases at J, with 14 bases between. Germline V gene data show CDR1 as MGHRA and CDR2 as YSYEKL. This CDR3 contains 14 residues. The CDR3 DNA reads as TGCGCCAGCAGTTACAGGGTCGGTGATTCACCCCTCCACTTT. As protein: CASSYRVGDSPLHF.

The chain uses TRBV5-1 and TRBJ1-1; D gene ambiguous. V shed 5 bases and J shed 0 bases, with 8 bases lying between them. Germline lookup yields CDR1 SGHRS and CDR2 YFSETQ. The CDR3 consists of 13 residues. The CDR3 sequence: CASRNNMNTEAFF. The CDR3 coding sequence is TGCGCCAGCAGGAATAACATGAACACTGAAGCTTTCTTT.

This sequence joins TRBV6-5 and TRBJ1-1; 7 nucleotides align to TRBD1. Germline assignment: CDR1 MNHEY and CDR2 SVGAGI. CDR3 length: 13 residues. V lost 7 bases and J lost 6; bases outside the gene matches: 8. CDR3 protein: CASKDRPGAEAFF. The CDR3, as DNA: TGTGCCAGCAAGGACAGGCCAGGCGCTGAAGCTTTCTTT.

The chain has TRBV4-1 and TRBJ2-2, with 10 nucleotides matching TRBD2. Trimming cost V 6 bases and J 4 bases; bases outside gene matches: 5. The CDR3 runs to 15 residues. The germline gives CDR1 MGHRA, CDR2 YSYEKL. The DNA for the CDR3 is TGCGCCAGCAGTATACTAGCGGGGTCCACCGGGGAGCTGTTTTTT. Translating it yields CASSILAGSTGELFF.

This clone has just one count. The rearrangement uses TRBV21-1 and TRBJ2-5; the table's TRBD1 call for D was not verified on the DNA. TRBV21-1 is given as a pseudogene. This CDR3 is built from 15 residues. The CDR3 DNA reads TGTGCCAGCTTTCTCAGACAGGGCTCCGAAGAGACCCAGTACTTC. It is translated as CASFLRQGSEETQYF.

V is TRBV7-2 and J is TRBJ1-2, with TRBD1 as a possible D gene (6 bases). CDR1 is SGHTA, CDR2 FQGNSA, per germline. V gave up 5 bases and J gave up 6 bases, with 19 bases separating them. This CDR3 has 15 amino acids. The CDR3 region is CASSTLGQTANGYTF. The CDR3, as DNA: TGTGCCAGCAGCACCCTTGGACAGACCGCCAATGGCTACACCTTC.

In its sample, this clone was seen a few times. The CDR3 DNA reads TGCGCCAGCAGCCAAGATTGGAGGACAGGGGACACCGGGGAGCTGTTTTTT. Protein product: CASSQDWRTGDTGELFF. The gene calls are TRBV4-3 and TRBJ2-2; 9 positions match TRBD1. The germline gives CDR1 LGHNA, CDR2 YSLEER. The CDR3 spans 17 residues. V was clipped by 0 bases and J by 3 bases; unmatched bases: 5.

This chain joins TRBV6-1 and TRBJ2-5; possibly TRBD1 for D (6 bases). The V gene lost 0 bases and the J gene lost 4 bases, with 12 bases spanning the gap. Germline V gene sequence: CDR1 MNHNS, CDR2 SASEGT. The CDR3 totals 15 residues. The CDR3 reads CASSEAWLGGETQYF. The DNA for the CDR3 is TGTGCCAGCAGTGAAGCTTGGCTAGGGGGAGAGACCCAGTACTTC.

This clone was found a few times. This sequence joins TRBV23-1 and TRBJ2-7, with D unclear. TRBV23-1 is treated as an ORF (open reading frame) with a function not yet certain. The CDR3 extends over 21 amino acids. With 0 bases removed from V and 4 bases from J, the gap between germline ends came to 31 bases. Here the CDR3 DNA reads TGCGCCAGCAGTCAATCGGAGTTAACGGAGTGTTCGGGTTCCTTTCCGTACGAGCAGTACTTC. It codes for CASSQSELTECSGSFPYEQYF.

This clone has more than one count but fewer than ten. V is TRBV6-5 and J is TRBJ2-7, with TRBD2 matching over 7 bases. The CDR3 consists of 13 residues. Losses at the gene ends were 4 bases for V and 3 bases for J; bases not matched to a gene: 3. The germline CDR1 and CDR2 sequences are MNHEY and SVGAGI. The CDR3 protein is CASSSTGGYEQYF. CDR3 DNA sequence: TGTGCCAGCAGTTCCACGGGGGGCTACGAGCAGTACTTC.

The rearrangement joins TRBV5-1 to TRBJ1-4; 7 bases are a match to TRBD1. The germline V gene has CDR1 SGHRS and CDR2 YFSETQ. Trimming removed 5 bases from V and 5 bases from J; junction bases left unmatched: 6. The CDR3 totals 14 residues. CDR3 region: CASSYGGGNEKLFF. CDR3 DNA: TGCGCCAGCAGTTATGGAGGGGGCAATGAAAAACTGTTTTTT.

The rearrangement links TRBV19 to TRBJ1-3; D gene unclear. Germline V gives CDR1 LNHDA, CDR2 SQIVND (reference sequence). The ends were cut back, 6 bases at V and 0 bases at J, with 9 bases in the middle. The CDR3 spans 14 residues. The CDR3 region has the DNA TGTGCCAGTAGGGTTGGGAGCTCTGGAAACACCATATATTTT. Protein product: CASRVGSSGNTIYF.

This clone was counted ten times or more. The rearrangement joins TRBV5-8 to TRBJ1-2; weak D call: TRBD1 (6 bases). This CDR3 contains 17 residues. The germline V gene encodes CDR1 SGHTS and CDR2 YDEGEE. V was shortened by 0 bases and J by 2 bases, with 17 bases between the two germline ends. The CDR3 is CASSLDTFRGSNYGYTF. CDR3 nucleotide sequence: TGTGCCAGCAGCTTGGATACTTTCAGGGGTTCGAACTATGGCTACACCTTC.

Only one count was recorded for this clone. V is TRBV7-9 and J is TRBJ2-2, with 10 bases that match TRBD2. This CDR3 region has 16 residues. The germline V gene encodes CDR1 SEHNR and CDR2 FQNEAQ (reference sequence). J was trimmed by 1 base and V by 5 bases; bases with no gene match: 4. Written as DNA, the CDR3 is TGTGCCAGCAGCCAGCGACTAGCGGGGAACACCGGGGAGCTGTTTTTT. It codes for CASSQRLAGNTGELFF.

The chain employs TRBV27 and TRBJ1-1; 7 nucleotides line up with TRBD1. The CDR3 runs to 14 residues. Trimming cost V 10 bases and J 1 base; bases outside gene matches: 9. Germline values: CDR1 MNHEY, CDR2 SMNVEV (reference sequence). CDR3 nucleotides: TGTGCCACTTTTAAACCAGGGGGGAACACTGAAGCTTTCTTT. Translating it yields CATFKPGGNTEAFF.

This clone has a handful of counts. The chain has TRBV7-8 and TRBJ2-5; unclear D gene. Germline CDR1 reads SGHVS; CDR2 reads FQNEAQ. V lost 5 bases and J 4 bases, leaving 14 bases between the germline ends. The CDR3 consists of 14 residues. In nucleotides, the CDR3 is TGTGCCAGCAGCATCCAGGAAACTCGAGAGACCCAGTACTTC. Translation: CASSIQETRETQYF.

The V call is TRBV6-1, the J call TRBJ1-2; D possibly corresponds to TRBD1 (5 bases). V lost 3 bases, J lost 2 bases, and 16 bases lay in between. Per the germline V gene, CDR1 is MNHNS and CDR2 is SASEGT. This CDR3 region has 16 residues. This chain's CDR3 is CASSDGGMGGNYGYTF. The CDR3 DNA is TGTGCCAGCAGTGATGGGGGGATGGGAGGGAACTATGGCTACACCTTC.

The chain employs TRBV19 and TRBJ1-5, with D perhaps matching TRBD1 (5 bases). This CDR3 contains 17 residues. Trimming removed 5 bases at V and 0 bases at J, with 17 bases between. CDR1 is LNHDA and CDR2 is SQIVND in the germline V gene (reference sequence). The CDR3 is CASSSPAGPLSNQPQHF. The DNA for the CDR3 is TGTGCCAGTAGTTCCCCGGCAGGGCCCCTTAGCAATCAGCCCCAGCATTTT. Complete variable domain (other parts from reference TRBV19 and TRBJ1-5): DGGITQSPKYLFRKEGQNVTLSCEQNLNHDAMYWYRQDPGQGLRLIYYSQIVNDFQKGDIAEGYSVSREKKESFPLTVTSAQKNPTAFYLCASSSPAGPLSNQPQHFGDGTRLSIL.